The source of this TCR beta chain is a study of cytomegalovirus exposure and HLA in healthy donors. Study information: Unique TCRs from HLA-typed donors, 70 million to 100 million of them, were held in an early data release. Membership in the Caucasian-associated ancestry cluster was found for around 81% of almost 400 genotyped donors. Whole-study results and caveats: Relative to the approximately 680-donor mean, N-insertions were reportedly fewer in an Asian-associated ancestry cluster in a later analysis.

As to this clone: The antigen is unknown.

Vbeta (60) and Jbeta (13) primers were used in the PCR. In the authors' methods: Roughly 10 million shared chains were among some 75 million unique TCR beta chains counted in a later analysis. The table came from immunoSEQ multiplex PCR; TCRdb's copy has only in-frame clones and leaves some out. That table gives V, J and clone size, and the DNA gave D and trimming. The sample comprises roughly 140,000 clones, 55% to 70% of which are singletons, and 5.5% to 9% rests with the top ten. Sequences were obtained from PBMCs. The TCR comes from a woman aged 55-69 years in good health and CMV-seropositive.

The CDR3 sequence: CASSPRTLPTDTQYF. In DNA form, the CDR3 reads TGTGCCAGCAGCCCCCGGACTTTACCCACAGATACGCAGTATTTT. The chain is built from TRBV7-2 and TRBJ2-3; a possible D gene is TRBD2 (5 bases). V dropped 5 bases and J dropped 2 bases, with 14 bases sitting between them. Germline lookup yields CDR1 SGHTA and CDR2 FQGNSA. The CDR3 is 15 residues long.